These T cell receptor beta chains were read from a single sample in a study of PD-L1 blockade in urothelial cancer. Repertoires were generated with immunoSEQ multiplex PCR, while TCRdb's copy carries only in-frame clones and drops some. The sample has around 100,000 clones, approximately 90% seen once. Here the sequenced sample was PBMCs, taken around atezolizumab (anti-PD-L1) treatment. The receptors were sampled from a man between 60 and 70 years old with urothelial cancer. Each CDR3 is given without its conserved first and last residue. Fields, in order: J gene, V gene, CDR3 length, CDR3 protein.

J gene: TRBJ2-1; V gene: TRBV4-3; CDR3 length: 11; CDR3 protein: ASSQVRRNEQF
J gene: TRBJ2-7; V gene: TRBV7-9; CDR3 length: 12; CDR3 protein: ASSLVAAGYEQY
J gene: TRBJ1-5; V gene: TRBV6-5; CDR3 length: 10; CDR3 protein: ASSSPFQPQH
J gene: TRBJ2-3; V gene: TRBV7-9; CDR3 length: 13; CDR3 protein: ASSPTGDSTDTQY
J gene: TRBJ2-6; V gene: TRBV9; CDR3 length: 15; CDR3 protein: ASSVRTGVAGANVLT
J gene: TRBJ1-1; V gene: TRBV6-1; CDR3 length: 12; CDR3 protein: ASTMTGVNTEAF
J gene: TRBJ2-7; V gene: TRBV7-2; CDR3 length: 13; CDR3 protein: ASSSPDRGPYEQY
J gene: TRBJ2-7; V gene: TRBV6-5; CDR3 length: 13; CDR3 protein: ASSYSFKGAGEQY
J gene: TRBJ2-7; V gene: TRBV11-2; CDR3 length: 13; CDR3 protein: ASSLVSGQVHEQY
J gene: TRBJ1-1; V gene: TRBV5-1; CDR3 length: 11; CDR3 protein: ASSLGRDSEAF